The 17 T cell receptor beta chains below were found in one sample sequenced in a study of blood T cell repertoires in COVID-19. Repertoires were generated with immunoSEQ multiplex PCR, while TCRdb's copy carries only in-frame clones and drops some. The sample consists of roughly 160,000 clones, over 70% of them appearing once. Sequencing used PBMCs or T cells enriched from blood (not recorded which). These receptors were collected from a man aged 45-60 years who had recovered from COVID-19.

The rearrangement joins TRBV5-1 to TRBJ2-5; the match to TRBD2 covers 14 bases. Germline-derived CDR1 and CDR2 are SGHRS and YFSETQ. Unmatched junction bases numbered 5, after V lost 0 bases and J lost 4 bases. This CDR3 contains 17 residues. The CDR3 loop reads CASSLVGLAGVGETQYF. CDR3 nucleotides: TGCGCCAGCAGCTTGGTGGGACTAGCGGGAGTAGGAGAGACCCAGTACTTC.

V gene TRBV27 combines with J gene TRBJ2-3, with D tentatively TRBD2 (6 bases). The V end lost 7 bases, the J end lost 1 base, and 15 bases lay between the germline ends. Germline CDR1 reads MNHEY; CDR2 reads SMNVEV (reference sequence). The CDR3 contains 15 residues. CDR3 nucleotides: TGTGCCAGCACCCTCCTCGGAGGGGGCACAGATACGCAGTATTTT. Its protein product is CASTLLGGGTDTQYF.

V gene TRBV6-1 combines with J gene TRBJ2-3; TRBD2 agrees at 9 bases. Germline CDR1 and CDR2: MNHNS and SASEGT. V was clipped by 1 base and J by 2 bases; unmatched bases: 7. The CDR3 has 17 residues. DNA of the CDR3: TGTGCCAGCAGTGAAGAGGCTAGCGGGACCTTCACAGATACGCAGTATTTT. Protein sequence: CASSEEASGTFTDTQYF.

CDR3 bases: TGTGCCAGCAGTTATAAGGGAGGGGACAGGGTTGTCGGCTACACCTTC. Translation: CASSYKGGDRVVGYTF. The chain recombines TRBV6-5 with TRBJ1-2; 9 positions match TRBD1. CDR1 MNHEY and CDR2 SVGAGI come from the germline V gene. CDR3 size: 16 residues. J was trimmed by 8 bases and V by 3 bases; bases with no gene match: 13.

The rearrangement links TRBV24-1 to TRBJ2-2; D possibly corresponds to TRBD1 (6 bases). V lost 4 bases to trimming and J lost 0 bases, with 11 bases between them. The CDR3 is 16 amino acids. Germline CDR1 is KGHDR and CDR2 is SFDVKD. The CDR3 here is CATSEPDRSNTGELFF. CDR3 nucleotide sequence: TGTGCCACCAGTGAACCCGACAGGTCGAACACCGGGGAGCTGTTTTTT.

V is TRBV7-2 and J is TRBJ2-1; possibly TRBD1 for D (6 bases). The CDR3 spans 16 residues. Trimming pared 7 bases from V and 9 bases from J, leaving 25 bases between. Germline V gene data show CDR1 as SGHTA and CDR2 as FQGNSA. CDR3 bases: TGTGCCAGCACCTACCCGGGTGGAAACCTAGGGGGTGAGCAGTTCTTC. Translated, it gives CASTYPGGNLGGEQFF.

This clone was found once. The chain is built from TRBV4-1 and TRBJ2-3; 16 nucleotides agree with TRBD2. The CDR3 loop spans 18 amino acids. Germline V gene sequence: CDR1 MGHRA, CDR2 YSYEKL. Trimming cost V 1 base and J 7 bases; bases outside gene matches: 8. For the CDR3, the DNA is TGCGCCAGCAGCCAAGCCGGGACTAGCGGGAGGGACACGTATACGCAGTATTTT. Its translation: CASSQAGTSGRDTYTQYF.

In its sample, this clone was seen a few times. Other DNA sequences in the same sample also yield this CDR3. J is TRBJ1-1 and V is TRBV7-9, with D perhaps matching TRBD1 (5 bases). V lost 5 bases to trimming and J lost 4 bases, with 14 bases between them. The V gene's germline CDR1 is SEHNR and CDR2 FQNEAQ (reference sequence). The CDR3 has 14 residues. CDR3 DNA: TGTGCCAGCAGCACCGGTCAGGGTTCCACTGAAGCTTTCTTT. Its translation: CASSTGQGSTEAFF.

The chain has TRBV5-1 and TRBJ2-7, with D possibly TRBD1 on 6 matching bases. Germline CDR1 reads SGHRS; CDR2 reads YFSETQ. This CDR3 comprises 16 residues. V was shortened by 0 bases and J by 6 bases, with 19 bases between the two germline ends. The CDR3, as DNA: TGCGCCAGCAGCTTGGATGGTCCCAGGGGACCCTCCGAGCAGTACTTC. Residues: CASSLDGPRGPSEQYF. Complete variable domain (other parts from reference TRBV5-1 and TRBJ2-7): KAGVTQTPRYLIKTRGQQVTLSCSPISGHRSVSWYQQTPGQGLQFLFEYFSETQRNKGNFPGRFSGRQFSNSRSEMNVSTLELGDSALYLCASSLDGPRGPSEQYFGPGTRLTVT.

This clone appeared a few times. V is TRBV24-1 and J is TRBJ2-1; 9 bases map to TRBD1. Trimming cost V 7 bases and J 10 bases; bases outside gene matches: 10. The germline V gene has CDR1 KGHDR and CDR2 SFDVKD. The CDR3 sequence is 14 residues long. The DNA of the CDR3 is TGTGCCACCAGGTACAGGGGGCACCTCGAGGAGCAGTTCTTC. Translated, it gives CATRYRGHLEEQFF.

The chain's CDR3 is CASSLLGSGGRYSPLHF. The DNA for the CDR3 is TGCGCCAGCAGCTTGTTAGGGTCAGGGGGAAGATATTCACCCCTCCACTTT. This chain joins TRBV5-1 and TRBJ1-6, with 7 bases fitting TRBD1. CDR1 is SGHRS, CDR2 YFSETQ, per germline. V was clipped by 1 base and J by 8 bases; unmatched bases: 12. The CDR3 consists of 17 residues.

To note about this clone: The same CDR3 is also encoded by other DNA sequences in this sample. J is TRBJ1-2 and V is TRBV12-3 or TRBV12-4; tentatively, D is TRBD1 (5 bases). The CDR3 runs 13 residues. V shed 5 bases and J shed 4 bases, with 11 bases lying between them. The CDR3 DNA sequence: TGTGCCAGCAGTCCAGACAGTGTCTATGGCTACACCTTC. Encoded protein: CASSPDSVYGYTF.

The chain links TRBV27 to TRBJ1-1; D is uncertain. Germline CDR1 reads MNHEY; CDR2 reads SMNVEV (reference sequence). The germline V and J ends were trimmed by 6 bases and 5 bases, with 16 bases remaining between them. The CDR3 extends over 14 amino acids. CDR3 bases: TGTGCCAGCAGGGAGGGCCCCTTAGGGACTGAAGCTTTCTTT. Translation: CASREGPLGTEAFF.

The rearrangement uses TRBV19 and TRBJ2-2; no definite D call. Germline loops: CDR1 LNHDA, CDR2 SQIVND (reference sequence). Trimming removed 3 bases from V and 7 bases from J, with 15 bases in between. This CDR3 has 15 residues. CDR3 nucleotide sequence: TGTGCCAGTAGTATGTGGGTCAACCGCGGCGGGGAGCTGTTTTTT. Encoded protein: CASSMWVNRGGELFF.

This rearrangement joins TRBV15 to TRBJ2-3; possible D gene TRBD2, 5 bases. This CDR3 region has 16 residues. V was trimmed by 0 bases and J by 0 bases, leaving 10 bases between them. The germline gives CDR1 LNHNV, CDR2 YYDKDF (reference sequence). In nucleotides, the CDR3 is TGTGCCACCAGCAGAGATAAGAGGACTAGCACAGATACGCAGTATTTT. Amino acids: CATSRDKRTSTDTQYF.

The J gene is TRBJ2-1, the V gene TRBV28; TRBD2 matches at 8 bases. Unmatched junction bases numbered 9, after V lost 4 bases and J lost 4 bases. CDR3 size: 16 residues. The germline V gene encodes CDR1 MDHEN and CDR2 SYDVKM. CDR3 amino acids: CASSSPGAGEYNEQFF. DNA for the CDR3: TGTGCCAGCAGTTCCCCAGGAGCGGGAGAGTACAATGAGCAGTTCTTC.

This chain connects TRBV19 to TRBJ1-5, with D possibly TRBD1 on 5 matching bases. V lost 1 base, J lost 7 bases, and 14 bases lay in between. The CDR3 is 15 residues long. From germline, CDR1 is LNHDA and CDR2 SQIVND (reference sequence). CDR3 amino acids: CASSIVGAPRQPQHF. The DNA of the CDR3 is TGTGCCAGTAGTATAGTAGGGGCACCCAGACAGCCCCAGCATTTT.